The 31 T cell receptor beta chains in this list originate from one sample, sequenced in a study of technical replicates of blood from a handful of donors (dated by TCRdb to about 2017). Receptors were amplified or captured by the immunoSEQ multiplex PCR assay. TCRdb carries this immuneACCESS record with in-frame sequences only. Its versions omit some clonotypes, under half of them owing to an unresolved V gene in the studies checked, with the rest unexplained. The sample yields about 75,000 clones; approximately 96% were counted once. 0.18% of the sample goes to the ten largest clones. The sequenced sample consisted of T cells isolated from PBMCs. The receptors were sampled from a human donor in good health.

This rearrangement joins TRBV5-1 to TRBJ2-7; tentatively, D is TRBD2 (5 bases). CDR1 and CDR2 (germline): SGHRS, YFSETQ. The CDR3 extends over 12 amino acids. V dropped 7 bases and J dropped 3 bases, with 11 bases sitting between them. Here the CDR3 DNA reads TGCGCCAGCCGCGCGGGTTACTACGAGCAGTACTTC. It codes for CASRAGYYEQYF.

The CDR3 bases are TGTGCCTGGAGTACAGGTGCTTCGAATTCACCCCTCCACTTT. Translation: CAWSTGASNSPLHF. V and J are TRBV30 and TRBJ1-6; perhaps TRBD1 as D (5 bases). CDR3 length equals 14 residues. With 2 bases removed from V and 7 bases from J, the gap between germline ends came to 12 bases. The germline CDR1 and CDR2 sequences are GTSNPN and SVGIG (reference sequence).

J is TRBJ1-2 and V is TRBV30; perhaps TRBD1 as D (5 bases). V lost 2 bases, J lost 8 bases, and 21 bases lay in between. The CDR3 is made up of 15 amino acids. In germline, CDR1 is GTSNPN, CDR2 SVGIG (reference sequence). For the CDR3, the DNA is TGTGCCTGGAGTCACGCGGGGAACGCAGGGAGGGGCTACACCTTC. Amino acid sequence: CAWSHAGNAGRGYTF.

V is TRBV6-5 and J is TRBJ2-7; unclear D gene. Looked up from germline, CDR1 is MNHEY and CDR2 is SVGAGI. Trimming pared 6 bases from V and 6 bases from J, leaving 9 bases between. This CDR3 is built from 11 residues. The chain's CDR3 is CASRTLGEQYF. The CDR3, as DNA: TGTGCCAGCAGGACCCTAGGCGAGCAGTACTTC.

CDR3 DNA sequence: TGCGCCAGCAGCTTGGGGGCAGACAATCAGCCCCAGCATTTT. Its translation: CASSLGADNQPQHF. The V call is TRBV5-1, the J call TRBJ1-5, with no clear D. The CDR3 extends over 14 amino acids. Germline CDR1 SGHRS, CDR2 YFSETQ. V gave up 0 bases and J gave up 3 bases, with 7 bases separating them. The entire variable domain, with the rest obtained from reference TRBV5-1 and TRBJ1-5, is as follows: KAGVTQTPRYLIKTRGQQVTLSCSPISGHRSVSWYQQTPGQGLQFLFEYFSETQRNKGNFPGRFSGRQFSNSRSEMNVSTLELGDSALYLCASSLGADNQPQHFGDGTRLSIL.

This chain joins TRBV7-9 and TRBJ2-1, with TRBD2 matching 11 bases. Per germline, CDR1 SEHNR and CDR2 FQNEAQ (reference sequence). Trimming removed 1 base from V and 10 bases from J; junction bases left unmatched: 6. CDR3 length: 15 amino acids. The CDR3 spells CASSLVGTSGEEQFF. CDR3 in DNA: TGTGCCAGCAGCTTAGTTGGGACTAGCGGAGAGGAGCAGTTCTTC.

Only one count was recorded for this clone. The V and J genes are TRBV2 and TRBJ1-1; 9 bases agree with TRBD1. V lost 9 bases to trimming and J lost 5 bases; unmatched junction nucleotides: 13. The CDR3 length is 15 residues. CDR1 and CDR2 (germline): SNHLY, FYNNEI. The DNA for the CDR3 is TGTGCCAGACAAGATTGGGACAGGGAGTTGACTGAAGCTTTCTTT. Translating gives CARQDWDRELTEAFF.

The V gene is TRBV9, the J gene TRBJ1-2; D may be TRBD1 (5 bases). The CDR3 covers 15 residues. Trimming shortened V by 0 bases and J by 4 bases, and 13 bases separated the two germline ends. Germline CDR1 reads SGDLS; CDR2 reads YYNGEE. The CDR3 spells CASSVGKGISYGYTF. As DNA, the CDR3 is TGTGCCAGCAGCGTAGGCAAGGGGATCAGCTATGGCTACACCTTC.

The chain uses TRBV11-2 and TRBJ1-2, with a tentative D call TRBD1 (5 bases). Per germline, CDR1 SGHAT and CDR2 FQNNGV. The CDR3 length is 13 residues. V was cut by 4 bases and J by 8 bases, with 14 bases left in between. CDR3 in amino acids: CASSYGGERGYTF. The CDR3 DNA reads as TGTGCCAGCAGCTACGGGGGGGAGCGGGGCTACACCTTC.

The chain links TRBV18 to TRBJ2-7; 11 nucleotides align to TRBD2. The CDR3 has 15 residues. V was clipped by 3 bases and J by 3 bases; unmatched bases: 4. Looked up from germline, CDR1 is KGHSH and CDR2 is LQKENI. The CDR3 spells CASSPPGTSGYEQYF. The CDR3, as DNA: TGTGCCAGCTCACCCCCCGGGACTAGCGGCTACGAGCAGTACTTC.

The chain combines TRBV19 with TRBJ2-7; TRBD1 aligns across 8 bases. The CDR3 has 13 residues. V was clipped by 6 bases and J by 7 bases; unmatched bases: 8. Germline CDR1 and CDR2: LNHDA and SQIVND (reference sequence). The CDR3 DNA follows: TGTGCCAGTAGACCGGACAGGGTGAGGGAGCAGTACTTC. It is translated as CASRPDRVREQYF.

The chain links TRBV18 to TRBJ1-2; 9 bases agree with TRBD1. CDR3 size: 13 residues. The germline V gene encodes CDR1 KGHSH and CDR2 LQKENI. Trimming at V came to 3 bases and at J to 8 bases, leaving 4 bases not matched to a gene. The CDR3 region is CASSPRTGAGYTF. For the CDR3, the DNA is TGTGCCAGCTCACCGAGGACAGGGGCAGGCTACACCTTC.

This chain uses TRBV5-4 with TRBJ1-2; D is ambiguous. V was cut by 2 bases and J by 2 bases, with 28 bases left in between. CDR3 length: 20 residues. In germline, CDR1 is SGHNT, CDR2 YYREEE (reference sequence). In DNA, the CDR3 is TGTGCCAGCAGCTTCTCGTTATTTGAGGACCCAAGGCGGGTCAACTATGGCTACACCTTC. The encoded protein is CASSFSLFEDPRRVNYGYTF.

This chain uses TRBV2 with TRBJ2-1; the match to TRBD1 covers 12 bases. Trimming at V came to 10 bases and at J to 9 bases, leaving 16 bases not matched to a gene. Germline CDR1 is SNHLY and CDR2 is FYNNEI. This CDR3 spans 16 amino acids. For the CDR3, the DNA is TGTGCCATCTCAATTGACGTGGGACAGGGGGCGGGTGAGCAGTTCTTC. This codes for CAISIDVGQGAGEQFF. The full variable domain, in which reference TRBV2 and TRBJ2-1 provide the parts outside the CDR3, is EPEVTQTPSHQVTQMGQEVILRCVPISNHLYFYWYRQILGQKVEFLVSFYNNEISEKSEIFDDQFSVERPDGSNFTLKIRSTKLEDSAMYFCAISIDVGQGAGEQFFGPGTRLTVL.

CDR3 DNA: TGCGCCAGCAGCCCACCCATTGTCGGGGGTGAGCAGTTCTTC. Its translation: CASSPPIVGGEQFF. This chain uses TRBV4-1 with TRBJ2-1; TRBD2 might be the D (6 bases). The CDR3 sequence is 14 residues long. The germline CDR1 and CDR2 sequences are MGHRA and YSYEKL. V gave up 4 bases and J gave up 9 bases, with 16 bases separating them.

The chain employs TRBV5-5 and TRBJ2-5; D is ambiguous. CDR1 and CDR2 from the germline V gene are SGHKS and YYEKEE (reference sequence). The V end was cut by 4 bases, the J end by 3 bases, with 10 bases between. This CDR3 comprises 13 residues. The CDR3 DNA is TGTGCCAGCAGCCGGGTCAGAGAAGAGACCCAGTACTTC. Translation gives CASSRVREETQYF.

This chain connects TRBV30 to TRBJ1-5; no reliable D call. This CDR3 region has 12 residues. V was clipped by 0 bases and J by 9 bases, with 9 bases between them. Germline CDR1 GTSNPN, CDR2 SVGIG (reference sequence). CDR3 coding DNA: TGTGCCTGGAGTGTAGGGCGGGGGCCCCAGCATTTT. This sequence encodes CAWSVGRGPQHF.

The chain employs TRBV6-5 and TRBJ2-7, with unresolved D. V lost 6 bases, J lost 3 bases, and 12 bases lay in between. The CDR3 covers 13 residues. Per the germline V gene, CDR1 is MNHEY and CDR2 is SVGAGI. CDR3 region: CASSPSVFYEQYF. The CDR3 DNA is TGTGCCAGCAGCCCCAGTGTCTTCTACGAGCAGTACTTC.

The chain links TRBV2 to TRBJ2-2; D may be TRBD1 (5 bases). CDR3 size: 15 residues. V was trimmed by 3 bases and J by 5 bases, leaving 13 bases between them. In germline, CDR1 is SNHLY, CDR2 FYNNEI. As DNA, the CDR3 is TGTGCCAGCAGTGATTCTCCCAGGGAAACCGGGGAGCTGTTTTTT. Amino acids: CASSDSPRETGELFF.

V gene TRBV6-5 combines with J gene TRBJ1-4; D unresolved. Looked up from germline, CDR1 is MNHEY and CDR2 is SVGAGI. Trimming shortened V by 7 bases and J by 3 bases, and 15 bases separated the two germline ends. This CDR3 has 15 amino acids. CDR3 nucleotide sequence: TGTGCCAGCATCTCATCGGGGTCACCTAATGAAAAACTGTTTTTT. Protein product: CASISSGSPNEKLFF.

The chain combines TRBV28 with TRBJ2-3; D is undetermined. This CDR3 region has 12 residues. The germline V gene encodes CDR1 MDHEN and CDR2 SYDVKM. V dropped 2 bases and J dropped 3 bases, with 3 bases sitting between them. Here the CDR3 DNA reads TGTGCCAGCAGTTTACGGACAGATACGCAGTATTTT. Amino acids: CASSLRTDTQYF.

This sequence joins TRBV7-9 and TRBJ2-7; TRBD1 might be the D (6 bases). Trimming left V 0 bases short and J 2 bases short, with 8 bases between. CDR1 and CDR2 from the germline V gene are SEHNR and FQNEAQ (reference sequence). This CDR3 is built from 14 residues. CDR3 sequence (DNA): TGTGCCAGCAGCTTAGCGGGGGCAACCTACGAGCAGTACTTC. Residues: CASSLAGATYEQYF.

The chain recombines TRBV9 with TRBJ1-4, with 8 positions matching TRBD1. Germline V gene sequence: CDR1 SGDLS, CDR2 YYNGEE. V lost 3 bases to trimming and J lost 2 bases; unmatched junction nucleotides: 6. This CDR3 region has 16 residues. This CDR3 is CASSARQGQTNEKLFF. In nucleotides, the CDR3 is TGTGCCAGCAGCGCGAGACAGGGGCAGACTAATGAAAAACTGTTTTTT.

This clone showed up just once. V and J are TRBV5-6 and TRBJ2-1; 10 bases map to TRBD1. Trimming cost V 4 bases and J 4 bases; bases outside gene matches: 5. The CDR3 covers 15 residues. Germline V lookup: CDR1 SGHDT, CDR2 YYEEEE. CDR3 sequence (DNA): TGTGCCAGCAGCACCGGGACAGGGGCATACAATGAGCAGTTCTTC. It yields the protein CASSTGTGAYNEQFF.

The V gene is TRBV10-1, the J gene TRBJ2-2, with D possibly TRBD2 on 5 matching bases. Per the germline V gene, CDR1 is WNHNN and CDR2 is SYGVQD (reference sequence). The CDR3 sequence is 12 residues long. V was trimmed by 7 bases and J by 3 bases, leaving 6 bases between them. In nucleotides, the CDR3 is TGCGCCAGCAAGGGAGACACCGGGGAGCTGTTTTTT. It yields the protein CASKGDTGELFF.

This sequence joins TRBV11-2 and TRBJ1-2, with D possibly TRBD1 on 6 matching bases. CDR1 SGHAT and CDR2 FQNNGV come from the germline V gene. The V end lost 2 bases, the J end lost 4 bases, and 11 bases lay between the germline ends. CDR3 length: 14 residues. The CDR3 nucleotides read TGTGCCAGCAGCTTATTAGGGGGGGCCTATGGCTACACCTTC. Translation: CASSLLGGAYGYTF.

The rearrangement uses TRBV4-1 and TRBJ2-1; TRBD2 might be the D (5 bases). The V gene lost 5 bases and the J gene lost 6 bases, with 14 bases spanning the gap. The germline V gene encodes CDR1 MGHRA and CDR2 YSYEKL. The CDR3 sequence is 14 residues long. DNA for the CDR3: TGCGCCAGCAGCGGCCAGCGGCTAGCCAATGAGCAGTTCTTC. It translates to CASSGQRLANEQFF.

This chain uses TRBV6-5 with TRBJ2-2; 7 bases are a match to TRBD2. The CDR3 length is 15 residues. Germline trimming cut 4 bases from V and 4 bases from J; bases unmatched to any gene: 6. Germline V lookup: CDR1 MNHEY, CDR2 SVGAGI. CDR3 sequence (DNA): TGTGCCAGCAGTTTAGGACTAGAGGGCACCGGGGAGCTGTTTTTT. This gives the protein CASSLGLEGTGELFF.

This chain joins TRBV5-1 and TRBJ2-7, with TRBD2 matching over 11 bases. Germline values: CDR1 SGHRS, CDR2 YFSETQ. CDR3 size: 16 residues. With V trimmed by 1 base and J by 7 bases, 10 bases remained unmatched. The DNA for the CDR3 is TGCGCCAGCAGCTTGACCTTAGCGGGAGGGCCGAAAGAGCAGTACTTC. Protein: CASSLTLAGGPKEQYF.

This chain links TRBV5-6 with TRBJ1-2; D is possibly TRBD1 (5 bases). Between the trimmed V and J ends, which lost 2 bases and 3 bases, there was a span of 11 bases. Germline lookup yields CDR1 SGHDT and CDR2 YYEEEE. The CDR3 sequence is 14 residues long. The CDR3 here is CASSLGSGHYGYTF. The CDR3 DNA is TGTGCCAGCAGCTTAGGGTCAGGGCACTATGGCTACACCTTC.

J is TRBJ2-7 and V is TRBV7-9; TRBD1 matches 7 bases. Losses at the gene ends were 6 bases for V and 4 bases for J; bases not matched to a gene: 9. Germline assignment: CDR1 SEHNR and CDR2 FQNEAQ (reference sequence). The CDR3 length is 14 residues. The CDR3, as DNA: TGTGCCAGCAGACCGGGACAGCAGGATTACGAGCAGTACTTC. Its translation is CASRPGQQDYEQYF.